This is a list of T cell receptor beta chains from one sample in a study of blood T cell repertoires in COVID-19. TCRdb keeps only in-frame clones here, not all; method: immunoSEQ multiplex PCR. The sample lists 120,000 or so clones, 88% occurring once. The sample comprised peripheral blood. These TCRs come from a woman between 45 and 60 years old with acute or convalescent COVID-19. CDR3s include the opening cysteine and the closing phenylalanine or tryptophan. Fields, in order: J gene, V gene, clone size, CDR3 protein. Where a row states a size, it is once, few, many or the class of an expanded clone; other rows omit it.

j_gene: TRBJ2-7; v_gene: TRBV5-1; abundance: -; CDR3aa: CASKEGSSYEQYF
j_gene: TRBJ2-1; v_gene: TRBV5-1; abundance: once; CDR3aa: CASSLEGLAWNEQFF
j_gene: TRBJ2-7; v_gene: TRBV5-1; abundance: -; CDR3aa: CASMAGLGDAEQYF
j_gene: TRBJ2-3; v_gene: TRBV4-2; abundance: -; CDR3aa: CASSHAEGSTDTQYF
j_gene: TRBJ2-3; v_gene: TRBV11-1; abundance: once; CDR3aa: CASSLSGRPDTQYF
j_gene: TRBJ2-5; v_gene: TRBV6-5; abundance: -; CDR3aa: CASSQQGSQETQYF
j_gene: TRBJ2-1; v_gene: TRBV28; abundance: -; CDR3aa: CASSSLSGRANHEQFF
j_gene: TRBJ2-5; v_gene: TRBV5-1; abundance: -; CDR3aa: CASSLAGGRGQETQYF
j_gene: TRBJ2-6; v_gene: TRBV19; abundance: -; CDR3aa: CASTTPPPTGVDSGANVLTF
j_gene: TRBJ1-5; v_gene: TRBV10-2; abundance: -; CDR3aa: CASSGQGNQPQHF
j_gene: TRBJ2-2; v_gene: TRBV2; abundance: -; CDR3aa: CASSAGQGDNTGELFF
j_gene: TRBJ2-6; v_gene: TRBV2; abundance: -; CDR3aa: CASSQSGANVLTF
j_gene: TRBJ2-7; v_gene: TRBV7-9; abundance: -; CDR3aa: CASSLGPLNEQYF